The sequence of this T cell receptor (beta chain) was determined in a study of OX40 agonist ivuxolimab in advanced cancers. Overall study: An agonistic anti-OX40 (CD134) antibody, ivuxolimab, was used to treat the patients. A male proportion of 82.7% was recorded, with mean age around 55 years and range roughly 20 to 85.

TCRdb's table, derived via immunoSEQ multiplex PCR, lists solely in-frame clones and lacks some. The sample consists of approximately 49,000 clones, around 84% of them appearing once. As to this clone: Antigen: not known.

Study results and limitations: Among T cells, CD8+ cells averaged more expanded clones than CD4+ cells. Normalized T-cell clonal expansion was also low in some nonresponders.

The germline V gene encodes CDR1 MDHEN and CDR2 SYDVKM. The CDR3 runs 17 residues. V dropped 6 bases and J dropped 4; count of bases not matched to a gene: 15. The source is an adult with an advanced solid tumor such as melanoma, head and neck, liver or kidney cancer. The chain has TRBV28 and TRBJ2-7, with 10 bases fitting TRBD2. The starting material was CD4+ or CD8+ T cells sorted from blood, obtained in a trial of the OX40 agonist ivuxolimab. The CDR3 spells CASSPSLAGYSLYEQYF. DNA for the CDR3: TGTGCCAGCAGCCCATCACTAGCGGGGTATAGCTTGTACGAGCAGTACTTC.